This T cell receptor (beta chain) was identified in a study of tumor-infiltrating lymphocytes in oesophageal squamous cell carcinoma. In TCRdb, the PCR reads were re-called with MiXCR into one record per CDR3 protein. The sample records roughly 9,700 distinct CDR3 sequences, about 60% being singletons. This clonotype originated in a female donor with esophageal squamous cell carcinoma. The sample was esophageal tumor tissue.

The CDR3 DNA reads TGTGCCAGCAGCCCTCTAGCGGGATTCAACACCGGGGAGCTGTTTTTT. Residues: CASSPLAGFNTGELFF. The chain links TRBV7-8 to TRBJ1-1; 9 bases are a match to TRBD2. Gene TRBJ2-2 matches the end of the DNA better, so the J call may be wrong. The CDR3 length is 16 residues. CDR1 and CDR2 from the germline V gene are SGHVS and FQNEAQ.